The rows below give T cell receptor beta chains drawn from one sample of a study of shared T cell receptors in the human thymus. Sequencing used immunoSEQ multiplex PCR; TCRdb keeps in-frame clones, though not all of them. The sample lists 630,000 or so clones, approximately 87% seen once, with more than 0.009% in the top ten. This same sample was also part of a study on human thymus T cells.

The sample was thymocytes. The receptors here all came from a boy under two years old with a congenital heart defect. Each CDR3 is given with its conserved first and last residue. The D gene is left open where the match is weak. Some rows have no size entry. The others give once, few or many, or a class for an expanded clone.

V gene	D gene	clone size	J gene	CDR3 DNA	CDR3 protein
TRBV30	NA	NA	TRBJ1-3	TGTGCCAGGGGGGGGGCGAGTAGAAACACCATATATTTT	CARGGASRNTIYF
TRBV19	TRBD1	NA	TRBJ2-2	TGTGCCAGTAGTTACAGGGGGCTAGGCGGGGAGCTGTTTTTT	CASSYRGLGGELFF
TRBV6-5	TRBD2	NA	TRBJ2-1	TGTGCCAGCGCCGGGAGGCGCTCCTACAATGAGCAGTTCTTC	CASAGRRSYNEQFF
TRBV19	NA	NA	TRBJ1-1	TGTGCCAGTAGTATGCCAGGATTGAACACTGAAGCTTTCTTT	CASSMPGLNTEAFF
TRBV9	NA	NA	TRBJ2-3	TGTGCCAGCAGCGTAGGTGGTGGGTCAGGAGATACGCAGTATTTT	CASSVGGGSGDTQYF
TRBV14	TRBD1	NA	TRBJ1-1	TGTGCCAGCAGCCAAAGGGTAACCACAGGGGCCAGCACTGAAGCTTTCTTT	CASSQRVTTGASTEAFF
TRBV27	TRBD1	NA	TRBJ1-2	TGTGCCAGCAGTTTACTGGGACAGGGGGGCGGCTACACCTTC	CASSLLGQGGGYTF
TRBV30	TRBD2	few	TRBJ2-3	TGTGCCTGGAAGTGGACTAGCGGGGGCCCCACAGATACGCAGTATTTT	CAWKWTSGGPTDTQYF
TRBV28	TRBD2	NA	TRBJ2-5	TGTGCCAGCACCCTGGGGCGGGAGAAAGAGACCCAGTACTTC	CASTLGREKETQYF
TRBV25-1	TRBD2	NA	TRBJ2-3	TGTGCCAGCAGTGACCCCAGGACTAGCGGGAGCACAGATACGCAGTATTTT	CASSDPRTSGSTDTQYF
TRBV9	TRBD1	NA	TRBJ1-1	TGTGCCAGCAGCGCCAACAAATCCACCGGGACAGGGAGTGTAACTGAAGCTTTCTTT	CASSANKSTGTGSVTEAFF